Following are 8 T cell receptor beta chains from one sample sequenced in a study of CD8 T cells in ankylosing spondylitis. TCRdb redid the calling of the 5' RACE reads with MiXCR, one entry per CDR3 protein. The data show about 39,000 distinct CDR3 sequences, 10% seen once. The sample consisted of blood, either unsorted or a sorted T cell fraction (not recorded which). Receptors were obtained from a male donor with ankylosing spondylitis or in good health (not recorded which).

This clonotype was observed a handful of times. The V and J genes are TRBV27 and TRBJ2-5; 14 positions agree with TRBD2. CDR1 and CDR2 (germline): MNHEY, SMNVEV (reference sequence). J gave up 5 bases and V 8 bases, and 1 base lay outside the gene matches. This CDR3 spans 13 amino acids. The CDR3 DNA reads as TGTGCCAGCCGACTAGCGGGAGGGGAGACCCAGTACTTC. It encodes CASRLAGGETQYF.

At least ten counts were recorded for this clonotype. The chain uses TRBV25-1 and TRBJ2-7, with 7 bases identical to TRBD1. Germline V gene data show CDR1 as MGHDK and CDR2 as SYGVNS. J lost 5 bases, V lost 6 bases, and 4 bases had no gene match. The CDR3 spans 12 residues. CDR3 nucleotide sequence: TGTGCCAGCAGGCAGGGGGTCCACGAGCAGTACTTC. Protein: CASRQGVHEQYF.

This clonotype was counted many times. The chain recombines TRBV5-4 with TRBJ2-2; D is perhaps TRBD1 (5 bases). V lost 4 bases to trimming and J lost 1 base, with 14 bases between them. From germline, CDR1 is SGHNT and CDR2 YYREEE (reference sequence). The CDR3 covers 16 residues. CDR3 protein: CASSVPQGRNTGELFF. The CDR3, as DNA: TGTGCCAGCAGCGTACCGCAGGGTAGGAACACCGGGGAGCTGTTTTTT. Filled out from reference TRBV5-4 and TRBJ2-2, the complete variable domain reads ETGVTQSPTHLIKTRGQQVTLRCSSQSGHNTVSWYQQALGQGPQFIFQYYREEENGRGNFPPRFSGLQFPNYSSELNVNALELDDSALYLCASSVPQGRNTGELFFGEGSRLTVL.

Ten or more counts support this clonotype. The CDR3 loop reads CASSERNYNEQFF. As DNA, the CDR3 is TGTGCCAGCAGTGAACGGAACTACAATGAGCAGTTCTTC. V gene TRBV2 combines with J gene TRBJ2-1; D not certain. Trimming stripped 2 bases from V and 3 bases from J, with 5 bases between. This CDR3 spans 13 amino acids. Germline V gene sequence: CDR1 SNHLY, CDR2 FYNNEI.

This clonotype was detected ten times or more. This sequence joins TRBV20-1 and TRBJ2-3; 7 nucleotides line up with TRBD2. Trimming removed 2 bases from V and 3 bases from J; junction bases left unmatched: 8. Germline CDR1 and CDR2: DFQATT and SNEGSKA (reference sequence). The CDR3 contains 15 residues. CDR3 region: CSARLAVGGTDTQYF. Written as DNA, the CDR3 is TGCAGTGCTAGACTAGCGGTCGGAGGGACAGATACGCAGTATTTT.

This clonotype was found many times. The V call is TRBV7-9, the J call TRBJ1-2; 8 positions match TRBD1. The germline V gene encodes CDR1 SEHNR and CDR2 FQNEAQ (reference sequence). The V segment lost 5 bases and the J segment 2 bases; nucleotides outside the gene matches: 10. The CDR3 has 16 amino acids. CDR3 region: CASSDHVGQENYGYTF. The CDR3 nucleotides read TGTGCCAGCAGCGATCATGTGGGACAGGAAAACTATGGCTACACCTTC. The variable domain in full, with the rest retrieved from reference TRBV7-9 and TRBJ1-2, is DTGVSQNPRHKITKRGQNVTFRCDPISEHNRLYWYRQTLGQGPEFLTYFQNEAQLEKSRLLSDRFSAERPKGSFSTLEIQRTEQGDSAMYLCASSDHVGQENYGYTFGSGTRLTVV.

This clonotype is medium-sized (0.01 to 0.1%) within its sample. The chain couples TRBV4-3 to TRBJ2-7, with no clear D. Germline CDR1 and CDR2: LGHNA and YSLEER. The CDR3 totals 13 residues. V was pared by 0 bases and J by 9 bases, with 12 bases between. CDR3 nucleotide sequence: TGCGCCAGCAGCCAAGATCAAGAGACGACGCAGTACTTC. This translates into CASSQDQETTQYF.

This clonotype was recorded at least ten times. The chain has TRBV12-3 or TRBV12-4 and TRBJ2-5; no definite D call. CDR3 length: 12 residues. V lost 5 bases, J lost 2 bases, and 6 bases lay in between. The CDR3 here is CASSRKQETQYF. Written as DNA, the CDR3 is TGTGCCAGCAGTCGAAAGCAAGAGACCCAGTACTTC.